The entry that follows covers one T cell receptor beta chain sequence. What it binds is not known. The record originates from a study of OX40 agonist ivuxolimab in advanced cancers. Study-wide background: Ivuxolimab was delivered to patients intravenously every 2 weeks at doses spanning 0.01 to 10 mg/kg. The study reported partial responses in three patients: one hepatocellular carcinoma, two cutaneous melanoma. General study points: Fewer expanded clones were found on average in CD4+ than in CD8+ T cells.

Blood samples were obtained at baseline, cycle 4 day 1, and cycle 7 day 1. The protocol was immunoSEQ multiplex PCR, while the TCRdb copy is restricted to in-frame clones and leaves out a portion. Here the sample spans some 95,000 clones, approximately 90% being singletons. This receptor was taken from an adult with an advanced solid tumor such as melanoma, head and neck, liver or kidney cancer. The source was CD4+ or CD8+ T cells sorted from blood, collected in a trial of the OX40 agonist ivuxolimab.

The CDR3 reads CASSELAGGPETQYF. CDR3 DNA: TGTGCCAGCAGTGAACTAGCGGGAGGGCCAGAGACCCAGTACTTC. The J gene is TRBJ2-5, the V gene TRBV6-1; 12 bases fit TRBD2. The CDR3 is 15 residues long. J lost 4 bases, V lost 2 bases, and 2 bases had no gene match. The germline gives CDR1 MNHNS, CDR2 SASEGT.